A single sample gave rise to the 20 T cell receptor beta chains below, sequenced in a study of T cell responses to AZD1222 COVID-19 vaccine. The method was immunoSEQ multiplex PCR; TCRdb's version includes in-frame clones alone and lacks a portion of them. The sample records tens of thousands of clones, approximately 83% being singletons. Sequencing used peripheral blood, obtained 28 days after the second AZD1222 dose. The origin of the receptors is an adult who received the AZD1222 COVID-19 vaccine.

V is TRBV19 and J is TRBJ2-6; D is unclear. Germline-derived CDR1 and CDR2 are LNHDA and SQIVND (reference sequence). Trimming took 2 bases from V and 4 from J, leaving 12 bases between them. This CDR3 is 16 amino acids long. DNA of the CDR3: TGTGCCAGTAGTATAAGGAGTACCGGCGGGGCCAACGTCCTGACTTTC. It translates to CASSIRSTGGANVLTF. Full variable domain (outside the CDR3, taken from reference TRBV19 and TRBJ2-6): DGGITQSPKYLFRKEGQNVTLSCEQNLNHDAMYWYRQDPGQGLRLIYYSQIVNDFQKGDIAEGYSVSREKKESFPLTVTSAQKNPTAFYLCASSIRSTGGANVLTFGAGSRLTVL.

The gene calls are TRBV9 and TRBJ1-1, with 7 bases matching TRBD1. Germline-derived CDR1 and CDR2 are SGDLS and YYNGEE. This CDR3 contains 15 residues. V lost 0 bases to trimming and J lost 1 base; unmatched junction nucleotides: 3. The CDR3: CASSVDDRENTEAFF. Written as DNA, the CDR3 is TGTGCCAGCAGCGTAGATGACAGGGAGAACACTGAAGCTTTCTTT. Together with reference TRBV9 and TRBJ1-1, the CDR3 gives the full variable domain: DSGVTQTPKHLITATGQRVTLRCSPRSGDLSVYWYQQSLDQGLQFLIQYYNGEERAKGNILERFSAQQFPDLHSELNLSSLELGDSALYFCASSVDDRENTEAFFGQGTRLTVV.

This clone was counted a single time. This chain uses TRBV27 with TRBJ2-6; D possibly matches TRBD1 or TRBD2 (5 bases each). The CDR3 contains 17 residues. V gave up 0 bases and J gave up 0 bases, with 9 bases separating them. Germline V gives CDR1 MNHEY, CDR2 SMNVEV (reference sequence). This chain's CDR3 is CASSLSGRSSGANVLTF. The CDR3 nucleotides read TGTGCCAGCAGTTTATCGGGACGTAGCTCTGGGGCCAACGTCCTGACTTTC.

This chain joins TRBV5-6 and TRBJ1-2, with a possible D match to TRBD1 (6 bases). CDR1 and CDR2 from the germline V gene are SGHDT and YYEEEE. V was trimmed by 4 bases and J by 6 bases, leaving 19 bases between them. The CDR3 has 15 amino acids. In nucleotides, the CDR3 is TGTGCCAGCAGCCTAGGGGTCCTGGGGGCGGATGGCTACACCTTC. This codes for CASSLGVLGADGYTF.

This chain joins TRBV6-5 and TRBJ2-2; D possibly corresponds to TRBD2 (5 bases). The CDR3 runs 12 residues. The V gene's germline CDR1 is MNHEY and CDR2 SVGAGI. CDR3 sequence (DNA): TGTGGCGGGCCAGGACACACCGGGGAGCTGTTTTTT. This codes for CGGPGHTGELFF.

CDR3 residues: CASSPLAGGQDTQYF. CDR3 in DNA: TGCGCCAGCAGCCCACTAGCGGGGGGGCAAGATACGCAGTATTTT. The V and J genes are TRBV10-1 and TRBJ2-3; 13 nucleotides line up with TRBD2. The length of the CDR3 is 15 residues. J gave up 5 bases and V 6 bases, and 5 bases lay outside the gene matches. Germline CDR1 reads WNHNN; CDR2 reads SYGVQD (reference sequence).

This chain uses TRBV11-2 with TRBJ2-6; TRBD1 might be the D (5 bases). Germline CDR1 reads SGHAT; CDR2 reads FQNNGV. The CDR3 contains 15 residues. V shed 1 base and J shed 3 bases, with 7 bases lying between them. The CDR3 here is CASSLGGVGANVLTF. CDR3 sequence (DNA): TGTGCCAGCAGCTTAGGGGGCGTTGGGGCCAACGTCCTGACTTTC.

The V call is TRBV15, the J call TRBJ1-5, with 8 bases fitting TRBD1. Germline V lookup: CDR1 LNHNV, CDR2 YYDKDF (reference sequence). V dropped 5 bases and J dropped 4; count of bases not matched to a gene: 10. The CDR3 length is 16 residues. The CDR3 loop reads CATSASWGQENQPQHF. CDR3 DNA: TGTGCCACCAGCGCTTCGTGGGGACAGGAAAATCAGCCCCAGCATTTT.

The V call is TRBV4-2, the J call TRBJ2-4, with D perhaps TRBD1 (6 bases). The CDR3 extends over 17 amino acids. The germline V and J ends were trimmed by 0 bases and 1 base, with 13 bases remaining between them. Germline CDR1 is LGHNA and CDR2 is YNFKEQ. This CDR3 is CASSQEGAAFAKNIQYF. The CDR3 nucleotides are TGTGCCAGCAGCCAAGAGGGGGCGGCGTTCGCCAAAAACATTCAGTACTTC.

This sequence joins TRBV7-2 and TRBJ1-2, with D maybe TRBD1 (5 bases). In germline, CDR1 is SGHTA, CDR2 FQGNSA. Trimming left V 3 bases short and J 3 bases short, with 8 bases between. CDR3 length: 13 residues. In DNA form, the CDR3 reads TGTGCCAGCAGCTTTCAGGGATACTATGGCTACACCTTC. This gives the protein CASSFQGYYGYTF.

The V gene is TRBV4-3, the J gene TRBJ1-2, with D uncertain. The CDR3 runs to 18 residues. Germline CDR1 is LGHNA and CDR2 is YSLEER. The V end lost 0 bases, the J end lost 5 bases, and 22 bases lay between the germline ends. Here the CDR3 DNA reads TGCGCCAGCAGCCAAGAAGTAACGGCCCAACTCAATCTATATGGCTACACCTTC. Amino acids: CASSQEVTAQLNLYGYTF.

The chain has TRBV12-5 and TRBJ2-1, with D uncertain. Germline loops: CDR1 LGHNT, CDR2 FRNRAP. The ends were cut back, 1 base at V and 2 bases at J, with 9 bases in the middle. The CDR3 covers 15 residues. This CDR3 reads CASGLAGKPYNEQFF. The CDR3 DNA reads TGTGCTAGTGGTTTGGCAGGAAAACCCTACAATGAGCAGTTCTTC. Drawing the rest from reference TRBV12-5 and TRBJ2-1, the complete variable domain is DARVTQTPRHKVTEMGQEVTMRCQPILGHNTVFWYRQTMMQGLELLAYFRNRAPLDDSGMPKDRFSAEMPDATLATLKIQPSEPRDSAVYFCASGLAGKPYNEQFFGPGTRLTVL.

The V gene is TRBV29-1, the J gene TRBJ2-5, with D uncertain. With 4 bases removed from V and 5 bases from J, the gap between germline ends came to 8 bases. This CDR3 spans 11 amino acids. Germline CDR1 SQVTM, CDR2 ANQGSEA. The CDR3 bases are TGCAGCGTTGTTTACGGTGAGACCCAGTACTTC. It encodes CSVVYGETQYF. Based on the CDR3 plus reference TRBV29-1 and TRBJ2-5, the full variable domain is SAVISQKPSRDICQRGTSLTIQCQVDSQVTMMFWYRQQPGQSLTLIATANQGSEATYESGFVIDKFPISRPNLTFSTLTVSNMSPEDSSIYLCSVVYGETQYFGPGTRLLVL.

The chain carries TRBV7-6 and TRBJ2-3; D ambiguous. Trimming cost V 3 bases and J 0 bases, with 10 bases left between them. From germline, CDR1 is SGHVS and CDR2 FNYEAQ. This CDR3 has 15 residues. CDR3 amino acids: CASSFQPASTDTQYF. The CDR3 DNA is TGTGCCAGCAGCTTCCAACCCGCGAGCACAGATACGCAGTATTTT.

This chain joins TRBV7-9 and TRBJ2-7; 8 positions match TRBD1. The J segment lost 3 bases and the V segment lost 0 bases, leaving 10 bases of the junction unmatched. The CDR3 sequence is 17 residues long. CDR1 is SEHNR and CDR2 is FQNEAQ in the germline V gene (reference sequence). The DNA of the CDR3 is TGTGCCAGCAGCTTAGCGGCAAGGTTGGGACAGGACTACGAGCAGTACTTC. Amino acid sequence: CASSLAARLGQDYEQYF.

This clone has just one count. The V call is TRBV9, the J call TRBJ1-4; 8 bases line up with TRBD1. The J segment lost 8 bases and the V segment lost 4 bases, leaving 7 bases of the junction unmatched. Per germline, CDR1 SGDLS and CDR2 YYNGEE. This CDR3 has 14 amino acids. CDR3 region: CASSPQGGGEKLFF. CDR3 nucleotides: TGTGCCAGCAGCCCACAGGGGGGTGGGGAAAAACTGTTTTTT.

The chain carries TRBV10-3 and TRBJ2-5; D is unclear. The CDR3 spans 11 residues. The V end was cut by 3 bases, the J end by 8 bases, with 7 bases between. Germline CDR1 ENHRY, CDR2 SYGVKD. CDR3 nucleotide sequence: TGTGCCATCAGTGATCAAGGAACCCAGTACTTC. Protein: CAISDQGTQYF.

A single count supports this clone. CDR3 sequence: CASSYADRDDSPLHF. The CDR3 DNA sequence: TGTGCCAGCAGTTACGCCGACAGGGACGATTCACCCCTCCACTTT. The chain couples TRBV6-5 to TRBJ1-6; 7 bases agree with TRBD1. The V gene's germline CDR1 is MNHEY and CDR2 SVGAGI. The CDR3 contains 15 residues. With V trimmed by 2 bases and J by 8 bases, 6 bases remained unmatched.

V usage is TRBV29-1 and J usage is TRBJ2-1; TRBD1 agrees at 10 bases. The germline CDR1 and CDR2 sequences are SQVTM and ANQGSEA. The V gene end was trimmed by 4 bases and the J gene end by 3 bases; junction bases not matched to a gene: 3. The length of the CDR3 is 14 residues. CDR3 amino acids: CSVVRDRGYNEQFF. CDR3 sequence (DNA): TGCAGCGTTGTCCGGGACAGGGGCTACAATGAGCAGTTCTTC.

CDR3 sequence reads: CASGARDFQETQYF. The DNA of the CDR3 is TGTGCTAGTGGGGCGCGGGACTTCCAAGAGACCCAGTACTTC. The V gene is TRBV12-5, the J gene TRBJ2-5; tentatively, D is TRBD2 (6 bases). Trimming removed 6 bases from V and 1 base from J, with 12 bases in between. The CDR3 consists of 14 residues. CDR1 is LGHNT, CDR2 FRNRAP, per germline.